These 22 T cell receptor beta chains originate from one sample sequenced in a study of blood T cell repertoires in COVID-19. The repertoire was sequenced with immunoSEQ multiplex PCR; TCRdb's copy has only in-frame clones and lacks some. The sample includes 300,000 to 350,000 clones, 87% seen only once; the top ten take 1%. The sample was PBMCs or T cells enriched from blood (not recorded which). These receptor sequences come from a woman in her 30s who had recovered from COVID-19.

This clone appeared a single time. The CDR3 is CASSHSGGAGGYTF. In DNA, the CDR3 is TGTGCCAGCAGCCATTCTGGGGGCGCGGGTGGCTACACCTTC. The chain carries TRBV14 and TRBJ1-2; TRBD1 is a possible D gene (6 bases). The ends were cut back, 3 bases at V and 7 bases at J, with 15 bases in the middle. The CDR3 sequence is 14 residues long. Looked up from germline, CDR1 is SGHDN and CDR2 is FVKESK.

V gene TRBV7-6 combines with J gene TRBJ2-1, with D tentatively TRBD1 (6 bases). Germline V gene sequence: CDR1 SGHVS, CDR2 FNYEAQ. The CDR3 has 15 residues. With 1 base removed from V and 0 bases from J, the gap between germline ends came to 7 bases. The CDR3 bases are TGTGCCAGCAGCTTAGGCAGGGGCTCCTACAATGAGCAGTTCTTC. Amino acids: CASSLGRGSYNEQFF.

The chain joins TRBV5-4 to TRBJ2-3; TRBD2 aligns across 12 bases. CDR3 length equals 16 residues. The V gene end was trimmed by 4 bases and the J gene end by 2 bases; junction bases not matched to a gene: 5. CDR1 and CDR2 (germline): SGHNT, YYREEE (reference sequence). The CDR3 is CASSPGLAGNTDTQYF. CDR3 in DNA: TGTGCCAGCAGCCCCGGACTAGCGGGGAACACAGATACGCAGTATTTT. Drawing the rest from reference TRBV5-4 and TRBJ2-3, the complete variable domain is ETGVTQSPTHLIKTRGQQVTLRCSSQSGHNTVSWYQQALGQGPQFIFQYYREEENGRGNFPPRFSGLQFPNYSSELNVNALELDDSALYLCASSPGLAGNTDTQYFGPGTRLTVL.

The J gene is TRBJ2-3, the V gene TRBV7-9; D might be TRBD2 (6 bases). V lost 4 bases and J 6 bases, leaving 8 bases between the germline ends. The CDR3 sequence is 12 residues long. The germline CDR1 and CDR2 sequences are SEHNR and FQNEAQ (reference sequence). The CDR3, as DNA: TGTGCCAGCAGCTGGGACTTGGATACGCAGTATTTT. Translated, it gives CASSWDLDTQYF.

The chain's CDR3 is CASSPTKSREEKLFF. The CDR3 DNA is TGCGCCAGCAGCCCGACAAAGTCCCGGGAGGAAAAACTGTTTTTT. The chain uses TRBV5-1 and TRBJ1-4; D is unresolved. With 4 bases removed from V and 8 bases from J, the gap between germline ends came to 18 bases. The CDR3 has 15 residues. The V gene's germline CDR1 is SGHRS and CDR2 YFSETQ.

This clone was detected a few times. This chain uses TRBV5-4 with TRBJ2-7; D perhaps matches TRBD2 (7 bases). The CDR3 loop spans 14 amino acids. Germline CDR1 SGHNT, CDR2 YYREEE (reference sequence). Deletions cut 4 bases from V and 0 bases from J, with 11 bases between. The CDR3 loop reads CASSGGGSSYEQYF. The CDR3 bases are TGTGCCAGCAGCGGGGGGGGCAGCTCCTACGAGCAGTACTTC.

This clone turned up a few times. The chain uses TRBV5-6 and TRBJ1-5, with 9 bases aligning to TRBD1. Germline CDR1 and CDR2: SGHDT and YYEEEE. V lost 0 bases, J lost 2 bases, and 3 bases stayed unmatched. The CDR3 is 16 residues long. The CDR3: CASSLAGQGRNQPQHF. CDR3 coding DNA: TGTGCCAGCAGCTTGGCGGGACAGGGTCGCAATCAGCCCCAGCATTTT.

The genes are TRBV15 and TRBJ1-3; 8 bases are a match to TRBD1. After removal of 5 bases from V and 7 bases from J, the junction contained 10 bases not matched to a gene. The V gene's germline CDR1 is LNHNV and CDR2 YYDKDF (reference sequence). This CDR3 has 15 amino acids. The CDR3 nucleotides read TGTGCCACCAGCCGTCGGGACAGGCCGGGTAACACCATATATTTT. Its protein is CATSRRDRPGNTIYF.

The chain uses TRBV6-1 and TRBJ1-5; D uncertain. Deletions cut 0 bases from V and 2 bases from J, with 11 bases between. CDR1 is MNHNS, CDR2 SASEGT, per germline. The CDR3 is 16 amino acids. The CDR3 bases are TGTGCCAGCAGTGAAGCGGCAGGAGCGGGCAATCAGCCCCAGCATTTT. This sequence encodes CASSEAAGAGNQPQHF.

The rearrangement joins TRBV11-2 to TRBJ1-1, with TRBD1 identical over 11 bases. V shed 8 bases, J shed 6 bases, and the junction held 2 bases outside the gene matches. Germline loops: CDR1 SGHAT, CDR2 FQNNGV. This CDR3 has 12 amino acids. The CDR3 nucleotides are TGTGCCAGCGGACAGGGGGCGGCTGAAGCTTTCTTT. This codes for CASGQGAAEAFF. The full variable domain, completed using reference TRBV11-2 and TRBJ1-1, is EAGVAQSPRYKIIEKRQSVAFWCNPISGHATLYWYQQILGQGPKLLIQFQNNGVVDDSQLPKDRFSAERLKGVDSTLKIQPAKLEDSAVYLCASGQGAAEAFFGQGTRLTVV.

This clone was counted between two and nine times. The chain carries TRBV29-1 and TRBJ2-7, with 7 bases identical to TRBD1. The CDR3 loop spans 13 amino acids. Germline V gene lookup returns CDR1 SQVTM and CDR2 ANQGSEA. Trimming removed 4 bases from V and 5 bases from J; junction bases left unmatched: 8. The CDR3 spells CSVVDRGQHEQYF. CDR3 DNA sequence: TGCAGCGTTGTAGATAGGGGGCAACACGAGCAGTACTTC.

V usage is TRBV10-3 and J usage is TRBJ1-1; unclear D gene. Germline V gene lookup returns CDR1 ENHRY and CDR2 SYGVKD. Between the trimmed V and J ends, which lost 8 bases and 1 base, there was a span of 11 bases. The CDR3 totals 13 residues. CDR3 in DNA: TGTGCCATCGGGCTGGGTCGGAACACTGAAGCTTTCTTT. Its translation: CAIGLGRNTEAFF.

The chain links TRBV19 to TRBJ1-1, with TRBD1 as a possible D gene (6 bases). The CDR3 has 14 residues. V was pared by 5 bases and J by 0 bases, with 10 bases between. Germline CDR1 and CDR2: LNHDA and SQIVND (reference sequence). CDR3 in amino acids: CASSGRGVNTEAFF. In DNA form, the CDR3 reads TGTGCCAGTAGTGGCAGGGGTGTGAACACTGAAGCTTTCTTT.

This chain links TRBV2 with TRBJ2-3; possible D gene TRBD2, 6 bases. Germline V CDR1 and CDR2: SNHLY, FYNNEI. The CDR3 has 14 amino acids. Between the trimmed V and J ends, which lost 7 bases and 3 bases, there was a span of 14 bases. Here the CDR3 reads CASTELASTDTQYF. The CDR3 nucleotides read TGTGCCAGCACCGAACTAGCTTCGACAGATACGCAGTATTTT.

The chain carries TRBV9 and TRBJ2-7; 7 nucleotides match TRBD1. CDR3 length: 14 residues. Trimming took 0 bases from V and 3 from J; bases not matched to a gene: 3. Germline assignment: CDR1 SGDLS and CDR2 YYNGEE. CDR3 nucleotide sequence: TGTGCCAGCAGCGTAGGACAGGGCAACTACGAGCAGTACTTC. This gives the protein CASSVGQGNYEQYF.

The chain carries TRBV15 and TRBJ1-5; D remains unclear. Germline CDR1 and CDR2: LNHNV and YYDKDF (reference sequence). CDR3 length equals 15 residues. The germline V and J ends were trimmed by 0 bases and 3 bases, with 9 bases remaining between them. Here the CDR3 reads CATSRDYADNQPQHF. Written as DNA, the CDR3 is TGTGCCACCAGCAGAGATTATGCAGACAATCAGCCCCAGCATTTT. Full variable domain (remainder filled in from reference TRBV15 and TRBJ1-5): DAMVIQNPRYQVTQFGKPVTLSCSQTLNHNVMYWYQQKSSQAPKLLFHYYDKDFNNEADTPDNFQSRRPNTSFCFLDIRSPGLGDTAMYLCATSRDYADNQPQHFGDGTRLSIL.

The chain recombines TRBV9 with TRBJ2-7, with D possibly being TRBD1 (6 bases). Trimming stripped 0 bases from V and 2 bases from J, with 12 bases between. The CDR3 is 15 residues long. Germline V CDR1 and CDR2: SGDLS, YYNGEE. The chain's CDR3 is CASSVDPGHTYEQYF. CDR3 nucleotides: TGTGCCAGCAGCGTAGATCCGGGACATACCTACGAGCAGTACTTC.

The chain links TRBV10-3 to TRBJ1-2, with D uncertain. Germline lookup yields CDR1 ENHRY and CDR2 SYGVKD. CDR3 size: 15 residues. Trimming shortened V by 0 bases and J by 2 bases, and 10 bases separated the two germline ends. CDR3 sequence: CAISESYEENYGYTF. CDR3 DNA: TGTGCCATCAGTGAGTCATATGAGGAGAACTATGGCTACACCTTC.

The chain has TRBV2 and TRBJ2-2; possibly TRBD2 for D (6 bases). The CDR3 is 13 residues long. Per the germline V gene, CDR1 is SNHLY and CDR2 is FYNNEI. Trimming removed 6 bases at V and 3 bases at J, with 8 bases between. The DNA of the CDR3 is TGTGCCAGCAGGGGAGGTTACACCGGGGAGCTGTTTTTT. This codes for CASRGGYTGELFF.

This clone was observed a single time. The chain joins TRBV19 to TRBJ2-3; D unclear. This CDR3 contains 14 residues. V lost 6 bases to trimming and J lost 2 bases, with 12 bases between them. Germline values: CDR1 LNHDA, CDR2 SQIVND (reference sequence). CDR3 residues: CASSLADITDTQYF. The CDR3 region has the DNA TGTGCCAGTAGCCTGGCGGATATCACAGATACGCAGTATTTT.

As concerns this clone: The sample carries other DNA sequences with the same CDR3. This chain connects TRBV19 to TRBJ1-5; D gene uncertain. With 2 bases removed from V and 4 bases from J, the gap between germline ends came to 15 bases. This CDR3 has 16 residues. Germline CDR1 and CDR2: LNHDA and SQIVND (reference sequence). CDR3 DNA sequence: TGTGCCAGTAGTATATTCAGAGGGCAGGCGAATCAGCCCCAGCATTTT. Its translation: CASSIFRGQANQPQHF.

The chain uses TRBV9 and TRBJ2-5; D may be TRBD1 (6 bases). The length of the CDR3 is 16 residues. In germline, CDR1 is SGDLS, CDR2 YYNGEE. V lost 4 bases to trimming and J lost 3 bases, with 19 bases between them. The CDR3 DNA follows: TGTGCCAGCAGCCCGATCAGGACAGCCGGTGAAGAGACCCAGTACTTC. Translated: CASSPIRTAGEETQYF.